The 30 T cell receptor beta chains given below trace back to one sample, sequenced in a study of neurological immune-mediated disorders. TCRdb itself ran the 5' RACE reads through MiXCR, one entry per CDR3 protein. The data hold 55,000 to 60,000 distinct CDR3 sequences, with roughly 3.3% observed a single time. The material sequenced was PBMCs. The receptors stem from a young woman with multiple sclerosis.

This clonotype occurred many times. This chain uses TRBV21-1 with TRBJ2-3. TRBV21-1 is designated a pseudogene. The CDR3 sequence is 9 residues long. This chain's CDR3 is CASTRYEYF. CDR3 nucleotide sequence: TGTGCCAGCACGAGATACGAGTATTTT.

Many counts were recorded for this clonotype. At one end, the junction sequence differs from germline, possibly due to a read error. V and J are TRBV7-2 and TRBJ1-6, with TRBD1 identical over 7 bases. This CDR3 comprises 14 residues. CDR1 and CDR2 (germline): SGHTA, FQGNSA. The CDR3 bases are TGTGCCAGCAGCTTTAGGACAGGCGGGTCACCCCTCAACTTT. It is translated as CASSFRTGGSPLNF.

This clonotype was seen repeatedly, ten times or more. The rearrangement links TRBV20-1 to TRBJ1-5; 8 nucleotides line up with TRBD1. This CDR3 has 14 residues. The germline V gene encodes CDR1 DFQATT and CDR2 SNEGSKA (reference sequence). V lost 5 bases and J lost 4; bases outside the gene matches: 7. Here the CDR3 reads CSALPGQENQPQHF. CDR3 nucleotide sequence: TGCAGTGCTTTGCCGGGACAGGAGAATCAGCCCCAGCATTTT.

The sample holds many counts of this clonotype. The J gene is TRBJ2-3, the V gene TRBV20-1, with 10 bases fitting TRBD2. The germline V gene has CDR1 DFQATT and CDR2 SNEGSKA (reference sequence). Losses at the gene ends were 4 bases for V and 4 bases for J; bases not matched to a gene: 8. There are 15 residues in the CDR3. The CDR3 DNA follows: TGCAGTGCTACCTATCTAGCGGGGGTCGCAGATACGCAGTATTTT. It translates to CSATYLAGVADTQYF.

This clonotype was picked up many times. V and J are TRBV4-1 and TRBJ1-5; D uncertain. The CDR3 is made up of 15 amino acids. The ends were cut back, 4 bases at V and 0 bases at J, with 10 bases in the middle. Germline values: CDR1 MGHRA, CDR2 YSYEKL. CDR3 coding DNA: TGCGCCAGCAGCCTGGACGGTCATAGCAATCAGCCCCAGCATTTT. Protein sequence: CASSLDGHSNQPQHF.

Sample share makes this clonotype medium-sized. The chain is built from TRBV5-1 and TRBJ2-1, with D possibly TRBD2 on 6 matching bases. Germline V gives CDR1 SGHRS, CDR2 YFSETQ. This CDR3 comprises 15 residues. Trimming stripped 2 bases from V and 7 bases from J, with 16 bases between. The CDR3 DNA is TGCGCCAGCAGCTTCGGGTCGGGAGCCTCAAATGAGCAGTTCTTC. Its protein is CASSFGSGASNEQFF.

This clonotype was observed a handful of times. The CDR3 nucleotides are TGTGCCAGCAGTCTCGAAAGGGACTACGAGCAGTACTTC. The encoded protein is CASSLERDYEQYF. This chain uses TRBV27 with TRBJ2-7; D gene ambiguous. The germline gives CDR1 MNHEY, CDR2 SMNVEV (reference sequence). This CDR3 has 13 residues. Trimming removed 5 bases from V and 3 bases from J, with 11 bases in between.

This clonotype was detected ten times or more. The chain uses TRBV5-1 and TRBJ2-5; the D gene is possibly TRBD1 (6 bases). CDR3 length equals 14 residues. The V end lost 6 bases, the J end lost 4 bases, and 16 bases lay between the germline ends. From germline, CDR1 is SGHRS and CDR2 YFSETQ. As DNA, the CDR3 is TGCGCCAGCAACTACTTAGGGGGACGAGAGACCCAGTACTTC. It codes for CASNYLGGRETQYF.

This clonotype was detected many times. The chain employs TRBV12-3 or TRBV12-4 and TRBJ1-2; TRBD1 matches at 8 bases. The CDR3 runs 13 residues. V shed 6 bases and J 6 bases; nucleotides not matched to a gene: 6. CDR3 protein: CASSRGQGDGYTF. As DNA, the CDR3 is TGTGCCAGCAGCCGCGGACAGGGCGATGGCTACACCTTC.

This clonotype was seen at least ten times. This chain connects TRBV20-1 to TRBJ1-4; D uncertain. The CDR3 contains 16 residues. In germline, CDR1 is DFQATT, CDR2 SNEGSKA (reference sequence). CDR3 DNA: TGCAGCATAAATGTTCAACTGTTGGGAACTAATGAAAAACTGTTTTTT. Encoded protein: CSINVQLLGTNEKLFF.

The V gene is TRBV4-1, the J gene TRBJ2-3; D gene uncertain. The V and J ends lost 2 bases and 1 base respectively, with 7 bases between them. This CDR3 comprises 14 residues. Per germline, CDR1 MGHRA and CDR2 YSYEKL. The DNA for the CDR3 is TGCGCCAGCAGCCAACCGCTTCGCACAGATACGCAGTATTTT. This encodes CASSQPLRTDTQYF.

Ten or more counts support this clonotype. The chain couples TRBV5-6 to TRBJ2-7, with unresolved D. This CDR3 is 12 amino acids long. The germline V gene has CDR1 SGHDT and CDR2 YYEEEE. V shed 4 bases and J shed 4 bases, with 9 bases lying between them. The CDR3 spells CASSLRLYEQYF. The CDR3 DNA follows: TGTGCCAGCAGCCTTCGCTTATACGAGCAGTACTTC.

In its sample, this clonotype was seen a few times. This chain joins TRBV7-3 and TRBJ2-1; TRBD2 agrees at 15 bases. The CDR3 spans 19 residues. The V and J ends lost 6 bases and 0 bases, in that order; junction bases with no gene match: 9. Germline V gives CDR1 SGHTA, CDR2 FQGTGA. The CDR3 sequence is CASSRPGLAGGTSYNEQFF. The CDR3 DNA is TGTGCCAGCAGTCGACCCGGACTAGCGGGAGGGACCTCCTACAATGAGCAGTTCTTC.

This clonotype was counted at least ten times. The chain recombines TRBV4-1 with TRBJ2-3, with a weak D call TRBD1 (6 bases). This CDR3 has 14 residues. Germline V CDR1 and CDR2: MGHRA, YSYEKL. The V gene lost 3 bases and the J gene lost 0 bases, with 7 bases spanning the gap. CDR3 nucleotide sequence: TGCGCCAGCAGCCAGGACAGAAGCACAGATACGCAGTATTTT. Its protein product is CASSQDRSTDTQYF.

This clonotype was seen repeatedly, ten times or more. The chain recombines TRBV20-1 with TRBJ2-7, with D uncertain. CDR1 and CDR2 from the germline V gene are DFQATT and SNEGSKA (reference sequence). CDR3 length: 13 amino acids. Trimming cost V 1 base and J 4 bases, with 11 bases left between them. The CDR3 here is CSARGIGWYEQYF. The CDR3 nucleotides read TGCAGTGCTAGAGGTATAGGGTGGTACGAGCAGTACTTC.

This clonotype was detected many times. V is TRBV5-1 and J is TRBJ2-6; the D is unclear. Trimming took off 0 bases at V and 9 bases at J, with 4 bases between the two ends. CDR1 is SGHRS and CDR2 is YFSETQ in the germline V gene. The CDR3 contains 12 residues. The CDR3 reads CASSLEDNVLTF. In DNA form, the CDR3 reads TGCGCCAGCAGCTTGGAGGACAACGTCCTGACTTTC. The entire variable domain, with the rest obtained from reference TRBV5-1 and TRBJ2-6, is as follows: KAGVTQTPRYLIKTRGQQVTLSCSPISGHRSVSWYQQTPGQGLQFLFEYFSETQRNKGNFPGRFSGRQFSNSRSEMNVSTLELGDSALYLCASSLEDNVLTFGAGSRLTVL.

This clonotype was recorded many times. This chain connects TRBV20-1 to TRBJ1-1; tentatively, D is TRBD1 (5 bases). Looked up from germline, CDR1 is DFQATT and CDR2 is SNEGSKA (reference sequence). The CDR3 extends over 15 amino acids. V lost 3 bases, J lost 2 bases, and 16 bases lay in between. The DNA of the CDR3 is TGCAGTGCTAGTGGTAGAGACAGCCTAAACACTGAAGCTTTCTTT. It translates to CSASGRDSLNTEAFF.

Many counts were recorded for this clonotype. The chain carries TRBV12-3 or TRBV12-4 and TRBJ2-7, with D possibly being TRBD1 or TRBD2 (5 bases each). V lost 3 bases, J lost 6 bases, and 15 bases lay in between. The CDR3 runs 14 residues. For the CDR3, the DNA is TGTGCCAGCAGTTTTACGGGACCCGCGGGCGAGCAGTACTTC. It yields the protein CASSFTGPAGEQYF.

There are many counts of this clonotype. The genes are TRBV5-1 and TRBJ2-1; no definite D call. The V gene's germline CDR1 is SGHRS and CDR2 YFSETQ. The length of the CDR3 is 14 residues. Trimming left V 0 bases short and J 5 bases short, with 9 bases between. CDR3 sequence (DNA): TGCGCCAGCAGCTTGGGCCGGCAGCACAATGAGCAGTTCTTC. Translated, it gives CASSLGRQHNEQFF.

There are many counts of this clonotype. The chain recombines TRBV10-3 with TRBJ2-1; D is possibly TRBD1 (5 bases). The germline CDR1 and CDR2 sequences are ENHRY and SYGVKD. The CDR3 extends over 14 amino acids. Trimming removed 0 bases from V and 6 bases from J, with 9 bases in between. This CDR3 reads CAISESTGRNEQFF. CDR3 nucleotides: TGTGCCATCAGTGAGTCCACAGGACGCAATGAGCAGTTCTTC.

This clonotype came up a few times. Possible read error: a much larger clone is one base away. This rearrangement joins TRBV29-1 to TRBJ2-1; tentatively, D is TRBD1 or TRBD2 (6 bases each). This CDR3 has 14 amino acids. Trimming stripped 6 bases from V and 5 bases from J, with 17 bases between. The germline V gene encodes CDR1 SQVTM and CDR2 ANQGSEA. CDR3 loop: CSVLGGGKHNEQFF. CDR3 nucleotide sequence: TGCAGCGTCCTGGGGGGCGGGAAACACAATGAGCAGTTCTTC.

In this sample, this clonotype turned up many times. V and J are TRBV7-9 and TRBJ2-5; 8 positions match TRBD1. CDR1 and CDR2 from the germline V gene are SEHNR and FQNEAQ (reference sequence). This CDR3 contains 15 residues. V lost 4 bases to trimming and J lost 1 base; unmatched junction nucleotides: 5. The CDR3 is CASSSGQAIQETQYF. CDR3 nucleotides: TGTGCCAGCAGCTCGGGACAGGCGATCCAAGAGACCCAGTACTTC.

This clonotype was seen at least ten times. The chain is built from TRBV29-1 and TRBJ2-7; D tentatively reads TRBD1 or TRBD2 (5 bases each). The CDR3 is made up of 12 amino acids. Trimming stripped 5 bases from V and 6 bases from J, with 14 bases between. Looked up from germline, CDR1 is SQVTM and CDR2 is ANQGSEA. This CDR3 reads CSVFFGTGEQYF. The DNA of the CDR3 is TGCAGCGTTTTTTTCGGGACCGGCGAGCAGTACTTC.

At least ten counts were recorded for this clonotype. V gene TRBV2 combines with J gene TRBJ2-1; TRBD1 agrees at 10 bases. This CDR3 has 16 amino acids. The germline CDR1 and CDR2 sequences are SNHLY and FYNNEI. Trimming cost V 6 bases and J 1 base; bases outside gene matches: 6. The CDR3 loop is CASSLDRGQSYNEQFF. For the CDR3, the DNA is TGTGCCAGCAGCCTCGACAGGGGGCAGTCCTACAATGAGCAGTTCTTC. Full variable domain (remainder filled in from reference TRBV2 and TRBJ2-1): EPEVTQTPSHQVTQMGQEVILRCVPISNHLYFYWYRQILGQKVEFLVSFYNNEISEKSEIFDDQFSVERPDGSNFTLKIRSTKLEDSAMYFCASSLDRGQSYNEQFFGPGTRLTVL.

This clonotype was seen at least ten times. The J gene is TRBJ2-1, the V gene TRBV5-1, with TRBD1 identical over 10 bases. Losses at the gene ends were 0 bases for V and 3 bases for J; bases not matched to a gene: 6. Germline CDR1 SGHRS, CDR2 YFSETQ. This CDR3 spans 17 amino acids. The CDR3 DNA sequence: TGCGCCAGCAGCTTGGCCGGGACAGGGGCGGTCTACAATGAGCAGTTCTTC. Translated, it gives CASSLAGTGAVYNEQFF.

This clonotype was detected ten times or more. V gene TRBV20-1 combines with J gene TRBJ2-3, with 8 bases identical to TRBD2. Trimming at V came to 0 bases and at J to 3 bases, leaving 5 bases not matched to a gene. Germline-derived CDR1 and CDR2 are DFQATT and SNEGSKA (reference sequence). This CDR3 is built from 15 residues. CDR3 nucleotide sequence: TGCAGTGCTAGAGAATTCGGGGGGGCAACAGATACGCAGTATTTT. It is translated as CSAREFGGATDTQYF.

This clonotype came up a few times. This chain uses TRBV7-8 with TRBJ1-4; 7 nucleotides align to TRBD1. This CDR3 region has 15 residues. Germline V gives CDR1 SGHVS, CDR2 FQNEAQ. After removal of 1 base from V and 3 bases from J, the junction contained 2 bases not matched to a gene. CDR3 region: CASSLEGAPNEKLFF. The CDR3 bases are TGTGCCAGCAGCTTAGAGGGGGCGCCTAATGAAAAACTGTTTTTT. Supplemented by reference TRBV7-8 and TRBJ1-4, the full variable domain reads GAGVSQSPRYKVAKRGQDVALRCDPISGHVSLFWYQQALGQGPEFLTYFQNEAQLDKSGLPSDRFFAERPEGSVSTLKIQRTQQEDSAVYLCASSLEGAPNEKLFFGSGTQLSVL.

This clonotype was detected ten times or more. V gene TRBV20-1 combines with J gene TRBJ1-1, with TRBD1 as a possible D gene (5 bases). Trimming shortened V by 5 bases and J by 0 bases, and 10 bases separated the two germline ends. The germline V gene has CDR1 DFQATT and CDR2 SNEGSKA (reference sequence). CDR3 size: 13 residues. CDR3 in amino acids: CSAYRNMNTEAFF. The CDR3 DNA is TGCAGTGCTTACAGGAACATGAACACTGAAGCTTTCTTT.

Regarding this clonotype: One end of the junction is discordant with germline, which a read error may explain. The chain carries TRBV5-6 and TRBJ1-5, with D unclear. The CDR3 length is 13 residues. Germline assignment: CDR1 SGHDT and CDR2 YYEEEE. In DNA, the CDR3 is TGTGCCAGCAGCTTGGCGGTGAGTCAGCCCCAGAATTTT. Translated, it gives CASSLAVSQPQNF.

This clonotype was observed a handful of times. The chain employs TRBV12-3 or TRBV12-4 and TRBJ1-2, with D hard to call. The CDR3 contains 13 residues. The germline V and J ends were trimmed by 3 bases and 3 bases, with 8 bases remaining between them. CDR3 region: CASSFGQDYGYTF. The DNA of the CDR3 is TGTGCCAGCAGTTTTGGGCAGGACTATGGCTACACCTTC.